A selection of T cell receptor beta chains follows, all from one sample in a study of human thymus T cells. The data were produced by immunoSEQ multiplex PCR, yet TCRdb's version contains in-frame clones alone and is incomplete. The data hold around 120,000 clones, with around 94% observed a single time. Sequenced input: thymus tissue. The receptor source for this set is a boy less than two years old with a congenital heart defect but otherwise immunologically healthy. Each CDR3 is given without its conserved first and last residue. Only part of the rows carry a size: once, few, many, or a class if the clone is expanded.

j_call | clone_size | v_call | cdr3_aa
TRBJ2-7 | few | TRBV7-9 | ASSLPHGEEY
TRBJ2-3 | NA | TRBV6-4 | ASSDSRLASDTQY
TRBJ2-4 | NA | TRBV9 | ASSPSGEENIQY
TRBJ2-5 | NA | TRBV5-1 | ASSLEGPQETQY
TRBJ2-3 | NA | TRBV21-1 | ALDLDHGFTDTQY
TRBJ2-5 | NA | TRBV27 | ASSSATGGSETQY
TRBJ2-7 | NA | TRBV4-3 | ASSQDLLAGPVSKEQY
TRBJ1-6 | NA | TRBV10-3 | AIGGVNSPLH
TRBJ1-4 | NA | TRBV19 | ASSMRGLNEKLF
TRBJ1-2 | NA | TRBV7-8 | ASSYRPGQGGSYGYT
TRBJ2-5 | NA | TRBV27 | ASSPIRLAGRGETQY
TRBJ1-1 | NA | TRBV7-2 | ASSSDRGRTEAF
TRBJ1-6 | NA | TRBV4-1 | ATTASSYNSPLH
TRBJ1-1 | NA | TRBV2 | ASSVASNTEAF
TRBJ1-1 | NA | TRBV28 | ASSTKIGAEAF
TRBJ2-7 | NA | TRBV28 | ASSYVRGDYEQY
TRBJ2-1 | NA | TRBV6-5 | ASSYSGRASDEQF
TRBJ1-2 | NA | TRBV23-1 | ASSQYEKGQGSQSEYGYT
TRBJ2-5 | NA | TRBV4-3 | ASSQDLPEETQY
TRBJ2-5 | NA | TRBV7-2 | ASSLGVRGEETQY
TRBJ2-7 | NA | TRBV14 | ASSRTQGGSYEQY
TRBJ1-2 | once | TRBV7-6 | ASSLETGTGYGYT
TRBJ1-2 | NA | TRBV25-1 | ASKGQGIDYGYT
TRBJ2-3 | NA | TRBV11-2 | ASSLDRTSGVWTQY
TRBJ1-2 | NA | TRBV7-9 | ASSLDQLGGSPAYYGYT
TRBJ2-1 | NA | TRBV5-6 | ASSLGLAIDEQF
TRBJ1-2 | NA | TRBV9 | ASSVGQGVNGYT
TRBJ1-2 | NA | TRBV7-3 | ASSLNAQGSGYT
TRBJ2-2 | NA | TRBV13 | ASSRGGEFTGELF
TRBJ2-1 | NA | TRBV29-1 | SVDPGGQGLNNEQF
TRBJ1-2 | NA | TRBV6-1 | ASRQDRRWGCGYT
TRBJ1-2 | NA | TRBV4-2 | ASSQDGLGYT
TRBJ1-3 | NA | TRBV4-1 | ASSAPGTGYGNTIY
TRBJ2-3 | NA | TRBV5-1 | ASSFGDTQY
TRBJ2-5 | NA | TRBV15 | ATSRAFRSGGVRKTQY
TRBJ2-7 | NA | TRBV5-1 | ASSSARWGQGRPGSSYEQY
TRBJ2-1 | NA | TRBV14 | ASSQGAGEQF